This entry features one TCR beta chain sequence. This record belongs to a study of blood T cell repertoires in COVID-19. Study-wide background: Samples of COVID-19 (acute and convalescent) were obtained from the United States, Italy and Spain. Sources were T cells, B-cell-depleted T cells, or PBMCs; the material itself was cDNA or gDNA.

CDR3 size: 17 residues. The junction had 16 bases not matched to a gene; V was cut back by 7 bases and J by 9 bases. From germline, CDR1 is MDHEN and CDR2 SYDVKM. As originally analysed: Reference gene primer amplification gave nucleated cell count estimates. Generated by immunoSEQ multiplex PCR, the TCRdb table keeps only in-frame clones and is missing some. V, J and clone size are taken as reported in that table, and D and trimming were inferred from the DNA itself. The sample yields roughly 150,000 clones, about 90% seen once. This chain uses TRBV28 with TRBJ1-6; 9 bases are a match to TRBD1. This receptor was taken from an elderly man with acute or convalescent COVID-19. Sequences were obtained from peripheral blood. CDR3: CASKLRRNRGQGSPLHF. CDR3 DNA sequence: TGTGCCAGCAAGTTAAGGCGGAACAGGGGGCAAGGTTCACCCCTCCACTTT.